This TCR beta chain is from a study of T cell repertoires in cytomegalovirus infection. About the study: CMV infection and matching HLA type were both indicated by public TCR beta signatures.

In the case of this clonotype: The antigen is unknown.

General observations from the study: Cumulative frequency (of public TCR beta family members) identified carriers of CMV plus the relevant HLA. HLA-C-restricted, CMV-specific TCR beta clonotypes were dominant ex vivo.

The V gene lost 0 bases and the J gene lost 6 bases, with 22 bases spanning the gap. Per the germline V gene, CDR1 is MNHEY and CDR2 is SVGAGI. The CDR3 sequence is 18 residues long. TCRdb redid the calling of the reads with MiXCR, one entry per CDR3 protein. Among around 250,000 distinct CDR3 sequences listed, approximately 17% were seen once. The material sequenced was CD8+ T cells from PBMCs. This receptor was taken from a human donor in good health (CMV status not recorded). Some clones in this sample may be carry-over from other donors' samples. The V gene is TRBV6-5, the J gene TRBJ2-3; D may match TRBD1 or TRBD2 (5 bases each). The CDR3 coding sequence is TGTGCCAGCAGTTACTCGCCTCCGGGACCCCAGGGACCCGATACGCAGTATTTT. Translated, it gives CASSYSPPGPQGPDTQYF.